This T cell receptor (beta chain) was captured in a study of glioma-infiltrating T cells. This clonotype was counted a few times. Possible read error: a much larger clone is one base away. Amplification of TCR alpha and beta CDR3 regions from RNA used iRepertoire nested multiplex PCR. For one-step reverse transcription and amplification, about 85-400 ng of tissue mRNA or PBMC total RNA was used. TCRdb used MiXCR to reprocess the multiplex PCR reads, holding one entry per CDR3 protein. The top ten clones hold roughly 5.2% of a sample with under 200,000 distinct CDR3 sequences, about 46% of them seen once. This clonotype originated in a human donor with low-grade glioma or glioblastoma, undergoing nonglioma brain surgery, or in good health (not recorded which). Source material: glioma tissue, nonneoplastic brain tissue, or PBMCs (not recorded which).

CDR3 DNA: TGTGCCAGCATCCAAGTAGGGCAGGGAGGGGAGACCCAGTACTTC. Translating it yields CASIQVGQGGETQYF. The chain joins TRBV6-2 or TRBV6-3 to TRBJ2-5; 7 bases are a match to TRBD2. J gave up 5 bases and V 7 bases, and 13 bases lay outside the gene matches. There are 15 residues in the CDR3. Germline V gene lookup returns CDR1 MNHEY and CDR2 SVGEGT.